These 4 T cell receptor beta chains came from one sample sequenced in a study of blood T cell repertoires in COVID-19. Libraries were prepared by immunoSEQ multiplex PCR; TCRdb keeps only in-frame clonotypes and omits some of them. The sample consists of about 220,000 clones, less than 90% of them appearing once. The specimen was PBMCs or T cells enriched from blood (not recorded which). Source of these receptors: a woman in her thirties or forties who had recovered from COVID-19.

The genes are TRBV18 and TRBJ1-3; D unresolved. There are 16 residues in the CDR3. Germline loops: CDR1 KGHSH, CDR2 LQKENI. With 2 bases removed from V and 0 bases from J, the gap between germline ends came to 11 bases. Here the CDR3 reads CASSPFAGSSGNTIYF. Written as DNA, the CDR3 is TGTGCCAGCTCACCATTTGCGGGAAGCTCTGGAAACACCATATATTTT.

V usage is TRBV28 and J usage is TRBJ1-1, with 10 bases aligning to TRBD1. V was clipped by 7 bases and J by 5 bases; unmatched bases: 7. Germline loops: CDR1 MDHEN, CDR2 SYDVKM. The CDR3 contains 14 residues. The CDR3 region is CASIVTGGSTEAFF. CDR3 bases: TGTGCCAGCATCGTGACAGGGGGCAGTACTGAAGCTTTCTTT.

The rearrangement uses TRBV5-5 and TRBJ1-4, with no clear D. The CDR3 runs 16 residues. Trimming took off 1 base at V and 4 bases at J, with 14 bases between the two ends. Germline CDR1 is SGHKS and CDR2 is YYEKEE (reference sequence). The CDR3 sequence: CASSLWAAASNEKLFF. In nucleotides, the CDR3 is TGTGCCAGCAGCTTGTGGGCCGCCGCGAGTAATGAAAAACTGTTTTTT.

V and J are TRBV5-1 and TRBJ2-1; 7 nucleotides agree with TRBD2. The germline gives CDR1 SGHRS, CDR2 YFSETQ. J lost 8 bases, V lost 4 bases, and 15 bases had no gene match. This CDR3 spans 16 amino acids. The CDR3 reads CASSLANGRPGDEQFF. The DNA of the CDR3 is TGCGCCAGCAGCCTGGCTAACGGGAGGCCGGGGGATGAGCAGTTCTTC.